Below are 26 T cell receptor beta chains sequenced from a single sample in a study of CD8 T cells in Susac syndrome. Random-hexamer reverse transcription was applied to about 0.5 to 1 ug RNA. One entry per CDR3 protein, called by TCRdb with MiXCR from the immunoSEQ multiplex PCR reads. Of 150,000 to 190,000 distinct CDR3 sequences in the sample, 95% to 96% are singletons; the top ten hold under 0.15%. The sequencing input was CD8+ T cells from PBMCs. The receptors were gathered from a human donor with multiple sclerosis.

CDR3 sequence reads: CSALGNLGSSYNSPLHF. CDR3 nucleotides: TGCAGTGCTCTCGGGAATCTGGGCAGCTCCTATAATTCACCCCTCCACTTT. The chain has TRBV20-1 and TRBJ1-6, with unresolved D. CDR1 DFQATT and CDR2 SNEGSKA come from the germline V gene (reference sequence). The length of the CDR3 is 17 residues. V was trimmed by 5 bases and J by 0 bases, leaving 17 bases between them.

The chain has TRBV15 and TRBJ1-5, with a weak D call TRBD1 (5 bases). V was clipped by 9 bases and J by 7 bases, with 16 bases between them. Germline V gene data show CDR1 as LNHNV and CDR2 as YYDKDF (reference sequence). The CDR3 runs to 13 residues. CDR3 sequence: CATDGGGSQPQHF. The DNA for the CDR3 is TGTGCCACGGACGGTGGGGGGTCCCAGCCCCAGCATTTT. Supplemented by reference TRBV15 and TRBJ1-5, the full variable domain reads DAMVIQNPRYQVTQFGKPVTLSCSQTLNHNVMYWYQQKSSQAPKLLFHYYDKDFNNEADTPDNFQSRRPNTSFCFLDIRSPGLGDTAMYLCATDGGGSQPQHFGDGTRLSIL.

The rearrangement links TRBV15 to TRBJ2-3; D uncertain. Germline V gene lookup returns CDR1 LNHNV and CDR2 YYDKDF (reference sequence). The CDR3 spans 12 residues. The V gene lost 8 bases and the J gene lost 5 bases, with 11 bases spanning the gap. The CDR3 sequence is CATSALGDTQYF. CDR3 DNA: TGTGCCACCTCGGCGTTAGGAGATACGCAGTATTTT.

V usage is TRBV29-1 and J usage is TRBJ1-1, with 7 bases identical to TRBD1. V lost 2 bases to trimming and J lost 10 bases; unmatched junction nucleotides: 4. The CDR3 is 11 residues long. Germline V CDR1 and CDR2: SQVTM, ANQGSEA. The CDR3 DNA reads TGCAGCGTTGAAAGGGGGCCAGGAGCTTTCTTT. Its translation is CSVERGPGAFF.

In DNA form, the CDR3 reads TGTGCCAGCAGTCACGGGAGGACCACCTATGGCTACACCTTC. Translation: CASSHGRTTYGYTF. The chain combines TRBV12-3 or TRBV12-4 with TRBJ1-2; D is ambiguous. Trimming shortened V by 5 bases and J by 4 bases, and 14 bases separated the two germline ends. The CDR3 contains 14 residues.

The CDR3 coding sequence is TGCGCCAGCAGCTCATACCGGGACAGGGAGAGCACCGGGGAGCTGTTTTTT. Residues: CASSSYRDRESTGELFF. The V and J genes are TRBV5-1 and TRBJ2-2; 9 positions match TRBD1. CDR1 SGHRS and CDR2 YFSETQ come from the germline V gene. CDR3 size: 17 residues. V dropped 3 bases and J dropped 4; count of bases not matched to a gene: 10.

The chain joins TRBV2 to TRBJ1-1; D is uncertain. Per the germline V gene, CDR1 is SNHLY and CDR2 is FYNNEI. CDR3 length: 13 amino acids. V was clipped by 2 bases and J by 2 bases, with 6 bases between them. The CDR3: CASSERANTEAFF. As DNA, the CDR3 is TGTGCCAGCAGTGAAAGGGCAAACACTGAAGCTTTCTTT.

The V and J genes are TRBV30 and TRBJ2-1, with 7 bases lining up with TRBD2. Germline V CDR1 and CDR2: GTSNPN, SVGIG (reference sequence). J gave up 9 bases and V 0 bases, and 8 bases lay outside the gene matches. This CDR3 spans 14 amino acids. The CDR3 reads CAWSVGPGGSEQFF. The CDR3 DNA reads as TGTGCCTGGAGTGTGGGACCGGGGGGTAGTGAGCAGTTCTTC.

The chain links TRBV19 to TRBJ1-1; D is unresolved. The germline CDR1 and CDR2 sequences are LNHDA and SQIVND (reference sequence). V was clipped by 5 bases and J by 7 bases, with 11 bases between them. CDR3 length: 12 residues. DNA of the CDR3: TGTGCCAGTAGTGGGCAGGAGATTGAAGCTTTCTTT. It yields the protein CASSGQEIEAFF.

The chain has TRBV29-1 and TRBJ1-2, with unresolved D. CDR3 length: 12 amino acids. The V end lost 6 bases, the J end lost 4 bases, and 12 bases lay between the germline ends. Per germline, CDR1 SQVTM and CDR2 ANQGSEA. The CDR3 DNA reads TGCAGCGTCCTAGCCCCTTTCTATGGCTACACCTTC. Amino acid sequence: CSVLAPFYGYTF. Based on the CDR3 plus reference TRBV29-1 and TRBJ1-2, the full variable domain is SAVISQKPSRDICQRGTSLTIQCQVDSQVTMMFWYRQQPGQSLTLIATANQGSEATYESGFVIDKFPISRPNLTFSTLTVSNMSPEDSSIYLCSVLAPFYGYTFGSGTRLTVV.

The V call is TRBV28, the J call TRBJ1-2; no reliable D call. This CDR3 has 11 residues. Trimming left V 6 bases short and J 7 bases short, with 9 bases between. Per the germline V gene, CDR1 is MDHEN and CDR2 is SYDVKM. The CDR3: CASSSMGGYTF. The CDR3, as DNA: TGTGCCAGCAGCTCTATGGGTGGCTACACCTTC.

The chain uses TRBV3-1 and TRBJ2-5; D might be TRBD2 (5 bases). The CDR3 runs to 14 residues. Trimming pared 7 bases from V and 1 base from J, leaving 13 bases between. Germline lookup yields CDR1 LGHDT and CDR2 YNNKEL (reference sequence). CDR3 in DNA: TGTGCCAGCAACCTACCCGGAGGCCAAGAGACCCAGTACTTC. The encoded protein is CASNLPGGQETQYF.

V usage is TRBV29-1 and J usage is TRBJ2-1; D call uncertain. CDR1 and CDR2 from the germline V gene are SQVTM and ANQGSEA. CDR3 length: 11 amino acids. V was shortened by 6 bases and J by 7 bases, with 10 bases between the two germline ends. CDR3 sequence reads: CSVDVLNEQFF. In nucleotides, the CDR3 is TGCAGCGTGGACGTTTTGAATGAGCAGTTCTTC.

CDR3 loop: CASSLGGREKYEQYV. The CDR3 DNA follows: TGTGCCAGCAGCCTGGGAGGCAGGGAAAAATACGAGCAGTACGTC. The V gene is TRBV6-6, the J gene TRBJ2-7, with D possibly matching TRBD2 (6 bases). Trimming cost V 6 bases and J 4 bases, with 19 bases left between them. This CDR3 is built from 15 residues. Germline CDR1 and CDR2: MNHNY and SVGAGI (reference sequence).

The chain is built from TRBV2 and TRBJ2-5, with 9 bases aligning to TRBD2. This CDR3 contains 16 residues. Germline CDR1 SNHLY, CDR2 FYNNEI. The ends lost 6 bases at V and 1 base at J; junction bases unmatched: 9. CDR3 region: CASRPVAGASQETQYF. As DNA, the CDR3 is TGTGCCAGCAGGCCAGTAGCGGGGGCATCCCAAGAGACCCAGTACTTC.

This chain links TRBV5-1 with TRBJ2-7; D gene unclear. CDR3 size: 15 residues. V lost 2 bases and J lost 0, with 12 bases in between. Germline V lookup: CDR1 SGHRS, CDR2 YFSETQ. CDR3 nucleotide sequence: TGCGCCAGCAGCTTAGGAGAGAGGAGCTCCTACGAGCAGTACTTC. This gives the protein CASSLGERSSYEQYF. The whole variable domain, filled in from reference TRBV5-1 and TRBJ2-7, reads KAGVTQTPRYLIKTRGQQVTLSCSPISGHRSVSWYQQTPGQGLQFLFEYFSETQRNKGNFPGRFSGRQFSNSRSEMNVSTLELGDSALYLCASSLGERSSYEQYFGPGTRLTVT.

The V gene is TRBV27, the J gene TRBJ2-7, with a possible D match to TRBD1 (5 bases). The V end was cut by 3 bases, the J end by 4 bases, with 16 bases between. This CDR3 contains 15 residues. The germline gives CDR1 MNHEY, CDR2 SMNVEV (reference sequence). CDR3: CASSLGMGRAYEQYF. The CDR3 nucleotides are TGTGCCAGCAGTTTGGGGATGGGCAGGGCTTACGAGCAGTACTTC.

Turning to this clonotype: One junction end does not reproduce the germline sequence, and a read error may be involved. This chain joins TRBV12-3 or TRBV12-4 and TRBJ1-2, with D unclear. The CDR3 covers 10 residues. CDR3 region: CASSPPGASF. The DNA of the CDR3 is TGTGCCAGCAGTCCGCCGGGCGCATCCTTC.

The chain links TRBV6-1 to TRBJ2-5; 8 bases are shared with TRBD1. Germline V gene data show CDR1 as MNHNS and CDR2 as SASEGT. V gave up 1 base and J gave up 3 bases; unmatched junction bases: 4. The CDR3 contains 15 residues. DNA of the CDR3: TGTGCCAGCAGTGAAGACAGGGGGGTCGAAGAGACCCAGTACTTC. Protein product: CASSEDRGVEETQYF.

This chain connects TRBV9 to TRBJ2-7; no firm D call. Trimming pared 4 bases from V and 2 bases from J, leaving 13 bases between. Per germline, CDR1 SGDLS and CDR2 YYNGEE. The length of the CDR3 is 14 residues. The CDR3 DNA reads as TGTGCCAGCAGCCCCCCCGGCGGACCCTACGAGCAGTACTTC. This translates into CASSPPGGPYEQYF.

The gene calls are TRBV15 and TRBJ2-3; 9 bases are shared with TRBD2. Germline V gives CDR1 LNHNV, CDR2 YYDKDF (reference sequence). The J segment lost 5 bases and the V segment lost 4 bases, leaving 7 bases of the junction unmatched. The CDR3 extends over 15 amino acids. In DNA, the CDR3 is TGTGCCACCAGCAAAGCCAGGACTAGCGTAGATACGCAGTATTTT. It codes for CATSKARTSVDTQYF.

The V and J genes are TRBV6-5 and TRBJ2-7; D ambiguous. The CDR3 runs 15 residues. Germline CDR1 MNHEY, CDR2 SVGAGI. Between the trimmed V and J ends, which lost 2 bases and 2 bases, there was a span of 13 bases. The CDR3 region has the DNA TGTGCCAGCAGTTACGGCCGGGCCCTAACCTACGAGCAGTACGTC. It yields the protein CASSYGRALTYEQYV.

This chain connects TRBV11-2 to TRBJ2-5; the D is unclear. CDR1 is SGHAT and CDR2 is FQNNGV in the germline V gene. Trimming cost V 5 bases and J 1 base, with 14 bases left between them. The CDR3 totals 15 residues. The CDR3 region has the DNA TGTGCCAGCAGCGCACGCGGACGCCTCCAAGAGACCCAGTACTTC. Translation gives CASSARGRLQETQYF.

The chain couples TRBV15 to TRBJ2-7, with D possibly matching TRBD1 (5 bases). Germline-derived CDR1 and CDR2 are LNHNV and YYDKDF (reference sequence). The CDR3 is made up of 15 amino acids. Trimming took 1 base from V and 3 from J, leaving 13 bases between them. The CDR3, as DNA: TGTGCCACCAGCAGAGGTTCAGGGCCTAACTACGAGCAGTACGTC. It specifies CATSRGSGPNYEQYV.

This rearrangement joins TRBV3-1 to TRBJ2-1; maybe TRBD1 (6 bases). The length of the CDR3 is 15 residues. V was trimmed by 1 base and J by 4 bases, leaving 11 bases between them. The germline V gene has CDR1 LGHDT and CDR2 YNNKEL (reference sequence). The CDR3 DNA reads TGTGCCAGCAGCCAAGGAGGGGGAATTTACAATGAGCAGTTCTTC. Protein product: CASSQGGGIYNEQFF.

This chain uses TRBV20-1 with TRBJ1-1; 7 bases agree with TRBD1. The CDR3 has 10 amino acids. Germline V CDR1 and CDR2: DFQATT, SNEGSKA (reference sequence). Trimming removed 6 bases from V and 11 bases from J; junction bases left unmatched: 6. CDR3 in DNA: TGCAGTGCCCGCGACAGGGAGGCTTTCTTT. It codes for CSARDREAFF.